This record covers a single T cell receptor (beta chain). The antigen is unknown. Sequencing ends 3 residues short of the CDR3 end; the germline J gene provides the rest. This specimen comes from a study of T cell clonality in common variable immunodeficiency. Study results and limitations: Common variable immunodeficiency TCR beta sequences reportedly had fewer deletions and N-nucleotide insertions.

Some clones are missing from TCRdb's copy, which holds only in-frame ones; the method was immunoSEQ multiplex PCR. The repertoire consists of around 30,000 clones, none detected only once. V was clipped by 5 bases and J by 5 bases, with 10 bases between them. The germline CDR1 and CDR2 sequences are GTSNPN and SVGIG (reference sequence). The CDR3 is 12 residues long. Diagnosis required reduced IgG, IgA and/or IgM with specific antibody deficiency. The TCR comes from a human donor with common variable immunodeficiency. V gene TRBV30 combines with J gene TRBJ1-5; TRBD1 is a possible D gene (6 bases). The source material was peripheral blood mononuclear cells. The DNA read from the CDR3 is TGTGCCTGGCAGGGGTACGATCAGCCC. Its translation: CAWQGYDQP. The full CDR3 protein is CAWQGYDQPQHF.